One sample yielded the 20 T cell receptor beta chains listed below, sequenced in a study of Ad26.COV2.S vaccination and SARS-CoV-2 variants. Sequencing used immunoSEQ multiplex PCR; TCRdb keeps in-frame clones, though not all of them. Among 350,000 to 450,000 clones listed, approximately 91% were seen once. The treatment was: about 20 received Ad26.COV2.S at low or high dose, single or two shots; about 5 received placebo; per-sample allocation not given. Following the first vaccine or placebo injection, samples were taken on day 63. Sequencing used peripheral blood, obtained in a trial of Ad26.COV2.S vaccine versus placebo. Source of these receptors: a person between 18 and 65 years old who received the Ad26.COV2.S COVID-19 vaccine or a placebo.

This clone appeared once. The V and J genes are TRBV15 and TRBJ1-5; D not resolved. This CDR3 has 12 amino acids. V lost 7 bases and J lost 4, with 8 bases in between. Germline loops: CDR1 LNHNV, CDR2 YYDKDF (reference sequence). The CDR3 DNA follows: TGTGCCACCACCGCTCGAAATCAGCCCCAGCATTTT. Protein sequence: CATTARNQPQHF.

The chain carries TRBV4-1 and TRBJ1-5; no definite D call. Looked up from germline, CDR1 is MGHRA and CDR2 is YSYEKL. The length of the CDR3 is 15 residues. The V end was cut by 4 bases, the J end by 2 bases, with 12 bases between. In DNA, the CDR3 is TGCGCCAGCAGCCCATACGTACTAGGCAATCAGCCCCAGCATTTT. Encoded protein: CASSPYVLGNQPQHF.

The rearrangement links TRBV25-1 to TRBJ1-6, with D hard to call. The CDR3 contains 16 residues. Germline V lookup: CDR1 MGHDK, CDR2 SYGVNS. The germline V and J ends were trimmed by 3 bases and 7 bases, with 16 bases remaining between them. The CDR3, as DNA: TGTGCCAGCAGTGATCGATCAAGAGCGGGCAATTCACCCCTCCACTTT. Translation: CASSDRSRAGNSPLHF.

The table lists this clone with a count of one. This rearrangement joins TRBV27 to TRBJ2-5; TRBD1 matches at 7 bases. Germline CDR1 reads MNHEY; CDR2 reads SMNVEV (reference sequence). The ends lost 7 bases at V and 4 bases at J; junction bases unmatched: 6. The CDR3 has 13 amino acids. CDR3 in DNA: TGTGCCAGCACCAGACAGGGTGGAGAGACCCAGTACTTC. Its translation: CASTRQGGETQYF.

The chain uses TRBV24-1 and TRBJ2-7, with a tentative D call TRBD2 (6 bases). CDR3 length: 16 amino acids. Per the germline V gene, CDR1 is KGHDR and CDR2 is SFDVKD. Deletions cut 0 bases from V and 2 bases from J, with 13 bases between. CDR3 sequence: CATSDLLGLEPYEQYF. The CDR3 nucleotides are TGTGCCACCAGTGATTTGTTGGGACTCGAACCCTACGAGCAGTACTTC.

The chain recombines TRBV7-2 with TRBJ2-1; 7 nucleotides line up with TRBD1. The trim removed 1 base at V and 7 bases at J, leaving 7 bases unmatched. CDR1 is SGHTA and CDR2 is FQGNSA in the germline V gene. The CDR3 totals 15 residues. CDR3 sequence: CASSLVVTGENEQFF. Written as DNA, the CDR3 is TGTGCCAGCAGCTTAGTGGTTACAGGGGAGAATGAGCAGTTCTTC.

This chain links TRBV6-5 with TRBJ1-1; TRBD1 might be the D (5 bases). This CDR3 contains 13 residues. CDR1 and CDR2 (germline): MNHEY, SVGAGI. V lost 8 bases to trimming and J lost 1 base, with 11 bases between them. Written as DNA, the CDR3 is TGTGCCAGCGGCCGGAGGGGGAACACTGAAGCTTTCTTT. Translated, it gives CASGRRGNTEAFF.

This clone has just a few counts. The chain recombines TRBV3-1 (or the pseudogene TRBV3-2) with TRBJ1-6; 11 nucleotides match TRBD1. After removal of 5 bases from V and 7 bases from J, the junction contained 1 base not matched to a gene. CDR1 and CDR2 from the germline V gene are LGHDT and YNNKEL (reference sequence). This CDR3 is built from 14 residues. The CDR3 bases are TGTGCCAGCAGCTGGACAGGGGGCAATTCACCCCTCCACTTT. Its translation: CASSWTGGNSPLHF.

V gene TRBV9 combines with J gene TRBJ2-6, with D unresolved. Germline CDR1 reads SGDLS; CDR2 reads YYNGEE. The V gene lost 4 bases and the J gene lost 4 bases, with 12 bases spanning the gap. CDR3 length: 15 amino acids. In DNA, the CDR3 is TGTGCCAGCAGCCCCCTCGGGTCCGGGGCCAACGTCCTGACTTTC. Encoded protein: CASSPLGSGANVLTF. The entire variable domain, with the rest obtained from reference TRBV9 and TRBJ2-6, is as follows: DSGVTQTPKHLITATGQRVTLRCSPRSGDLSVYWYQQSLDQGLQFLIQYYNGEERAKGNILERFSAQQFPDLHSELNLSSLELGDSALYFCASSPLGSGANVLTFGAGSRLTVL.

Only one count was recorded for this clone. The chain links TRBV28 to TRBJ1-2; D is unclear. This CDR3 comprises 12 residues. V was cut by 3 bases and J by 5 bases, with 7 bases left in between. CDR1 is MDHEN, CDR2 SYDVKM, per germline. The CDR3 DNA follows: TGTGCCAGCAGTTTTGGTGGGTATGGCTACACCTTC. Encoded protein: CASSFGGYGYTF.

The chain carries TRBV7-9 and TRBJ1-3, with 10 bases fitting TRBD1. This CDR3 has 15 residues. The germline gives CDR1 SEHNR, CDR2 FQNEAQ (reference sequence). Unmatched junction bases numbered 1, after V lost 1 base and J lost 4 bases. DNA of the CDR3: TGTGCCAGCAGCTTAGGACAGGGGGCCGGAAACACCATATATTTT. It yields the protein CASSLGQGAGNTIYF.

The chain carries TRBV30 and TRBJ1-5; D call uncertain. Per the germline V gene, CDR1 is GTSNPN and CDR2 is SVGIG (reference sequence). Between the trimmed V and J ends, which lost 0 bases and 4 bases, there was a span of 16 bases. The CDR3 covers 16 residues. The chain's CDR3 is CAWSVRDHRRNQPQHF. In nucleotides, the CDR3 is TGTGCCTGGAGTGTTAGAGACCACCGGAGGAATCAGCCCCAGCATTTT.

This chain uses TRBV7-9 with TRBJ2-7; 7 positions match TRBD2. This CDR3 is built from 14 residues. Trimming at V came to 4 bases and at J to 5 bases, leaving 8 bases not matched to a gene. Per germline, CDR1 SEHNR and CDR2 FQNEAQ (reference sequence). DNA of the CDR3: TGTGCCAGCAGCTCGAGCGGGACTATGGACGAGCAGTACTTC. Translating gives CASSSSGTMDEQYF.

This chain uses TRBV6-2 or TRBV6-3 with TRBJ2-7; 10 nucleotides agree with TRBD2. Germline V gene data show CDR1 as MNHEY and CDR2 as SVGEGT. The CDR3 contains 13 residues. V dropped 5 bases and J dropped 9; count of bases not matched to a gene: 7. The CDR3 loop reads CASSNSGRPGQYF. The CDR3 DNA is TGTGCCAGCAGTAATAGCGGGAGGCCCGGGCAGTACTTC.

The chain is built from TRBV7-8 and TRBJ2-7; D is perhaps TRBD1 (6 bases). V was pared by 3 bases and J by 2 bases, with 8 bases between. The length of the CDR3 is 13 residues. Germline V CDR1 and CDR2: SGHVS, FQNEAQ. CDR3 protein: CASSFRTAYEQYF. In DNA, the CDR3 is TGTGCCAGCAGCTTCCGGACAGCCTACGAGCAGTACTTC.

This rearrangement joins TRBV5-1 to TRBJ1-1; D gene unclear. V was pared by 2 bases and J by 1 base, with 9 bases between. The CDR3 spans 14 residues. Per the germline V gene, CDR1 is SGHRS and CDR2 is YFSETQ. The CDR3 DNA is TGCGCCAGCAGCTTTCGGCAATCGAACACTGAAGCTTTCTTT. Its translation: CASSFRQSNTEAFF.

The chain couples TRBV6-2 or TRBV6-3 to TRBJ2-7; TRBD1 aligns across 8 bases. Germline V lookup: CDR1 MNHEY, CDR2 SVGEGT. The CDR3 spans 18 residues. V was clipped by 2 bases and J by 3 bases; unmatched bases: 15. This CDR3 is CASSYPEGQGAGFYEQYF. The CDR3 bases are TGTGCCAGCAGTTACCCTGAGGGGCAGGGGGCGGGATTCTACGAGCAGTACTTC.

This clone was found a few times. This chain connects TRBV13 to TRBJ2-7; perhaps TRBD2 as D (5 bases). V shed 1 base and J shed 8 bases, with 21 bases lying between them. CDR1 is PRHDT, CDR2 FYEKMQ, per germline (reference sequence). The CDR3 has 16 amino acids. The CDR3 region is CASSLEEGGPWSKQYF. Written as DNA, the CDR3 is TGTGCCAGCAGCTTAGAAGAAGGAGGCCCCTGGTCCAAGCAGTACTTC.

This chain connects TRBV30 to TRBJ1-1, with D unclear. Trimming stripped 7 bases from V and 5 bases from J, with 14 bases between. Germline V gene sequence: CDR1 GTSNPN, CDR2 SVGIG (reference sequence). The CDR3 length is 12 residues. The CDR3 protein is CALRTMRTEAFF. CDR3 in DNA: TGTGCCTTAAGGACTATGCGGACTGAAGCTTTCTTT.

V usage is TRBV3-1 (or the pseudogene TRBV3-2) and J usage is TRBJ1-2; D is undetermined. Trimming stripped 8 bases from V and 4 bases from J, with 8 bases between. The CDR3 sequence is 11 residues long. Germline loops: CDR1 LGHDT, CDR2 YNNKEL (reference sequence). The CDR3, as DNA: TGTGCCAGCGGGGATCGCTATGGCTACACCTTC. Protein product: CASGDRYGYTF.